The 10 T cell receptor beta chains presented below share a single source sample, sequenced in a study of blood T cell repertoires in COVID-19 (TCRdb year 2020). The library was prepared using the immunoSEQ multiplex PCR assay. Here the immuneACCESS table is served through TCRdb, limited to in-frame sequences with V and J called. Missing clones are a known gap in these copies; in checked studies unresolved V genes cover under half, and the rest lacks a known reason. The sample contains 180,000 or so clones, approximately 81% of them found a single time. The ten largest clones represent 15% to 20% of the sample. The sample taken for sequencing was peripheral blood. The receptors shown here come from a person between 65 and 79 years old with COVID-19, enrolled during active disease.

The rearrangement joins TRBV6-6 to TRBJ1-2, with a possible D match to TRBD1 (6 bases). There are 14 residues in the CDR3. Deletions cut 6 bases from V and 4 bases from J, with 15 bases between. Germline V gene lookup returns CDR1 MNHNY and CDR2 SVGAGI (reference sequence). The CDR3, as DNA: TGTGCCAGCAGCGAACAGGGATTCGGCTATGGCTACACCTTC. Residues: CASSEQGFGYGYTF.

V is TRBV28 and J is TRBJ1-6, with a weak D call TRBD1 (6 bases). V lost 4 bases, J lost 5 bases, and 15 bases lay in between. Germline CDR1 is MDHEN and CDR2 is SYDVKM. This CDR3 contains 16 residues. The chain's CDR3 is CASSSYGGAHNSPLHF. As DNA, the CDR3 is TGTGCCAGCAGTTCGTATGGGGGCGCCCATAATTCACCCCTCCACTTT.

The J gene is TRBJ2-1, the V gene TRBV6-5, with 14 bases fitting TRBD2. Germline CDR1 MNHEY, CDR2 SVGAGI. The CDR3 is 15 residues long. V trimming: 7 bases; J trimming: 5 bases; junction bases outside the gene matches: 4. The CDR3 here is CASNRLAGGDNEQFF. The CDR3 nucleotides read TGTGCCAGCAACAGACTAGCGGGAGGGGACAATGAGCAGTTCTTC.

The chain is built from TRBV5-5 and TRBJ1-3; 9 positions agree with TRBD1. The germline gives CDR1 SGHKS, CDR2 YYEKEE (reference sequence). The CDR3 extends over 17 amino acids. After removal of 3 bases from V and 2 bases from J, the junction contained 9 bases not matched to a gene. The CDR3 here is CASSSRTGGFPGNTIYF. CDR3 sequence (DNA): TGTGCCAGCAGCTCTCGAACAGGGGGCTTCCCTGGAAACACCATATATTTT. The full variable domain, rest sourced from reference TRBV5-5 and TRBJ1-3, is DAGVTQSPTHLIKTRGQQVTLRCSPISGHKSVSWYQQVLGQGPQFIFQYYEKEERGRGNFPDRFSARQFPNYSSELNVNALLLGDSALYLCASSSRTGGFPGNTIYFGEGSWLTVV.

V is TRBV20-1 and J is TRBJ2-1, with D unclear. The CDR3 consists of 11 residues. The germline V gene encodes CDR1 DFQATT and CDR2 SNEGSKA (reference sequence). The germline V and J ends were trimmed by 5 bases and 7 bases, with 9 bases remaining between them. The CDR3 region has the DNA TGCAGTGCTGACGACGGGAATGAGCAGTTCTTC. Protein sequence: CSADDGNEQFF.

The rearrangement links TRBV27 to TRBJ1-2; 9 nucleotides line up with TRBD1. Germline CDR1 MNHEY, CDR2 SMNVEV (reference sequence). The length of the CDR3 is 13 residues. V lost 4 bases and J lost 5; bases outside the gene matches: 2. For the CDR3, the DNA is TGTGCCAGCAGTTACAGGGGGCCTTATGGCTACACCTTC. Its translation is CASSYRGPYGYTF.

This clone was found many times. The chain uses TRBV12-3 or TRBV12-4 and TRBJ1-1, with D unclear. V lost 8 bases and J lost 1, with 11 bases in between. CDR3 size: 13 residues. The CDR3 coding sequence is TGTGCCAGCTCATTACAACCGAACACTGAAGCTTTCTTT. It is translated as CASSLQPNTEAFF.

This clone was seen only once. The chain uses TRBV3-1 (or the pseudogene TRBV3-2) and TRBJ1-3; 10 nucleotides agree with TRBD1. From germline, CDR1 is LGHDT and CDR2 YNNKEL (reference sequence). The V segment lost 2 bases and the J segment 0 bases; nucleotides outside the gene matches: 10. The CDR3 has 19 amino acids. CDR3 sequence: CASSQSGTGVDHSGNTIYF. The CDR3 DNA follows: TGTGCCAGCAGCCAATCCGGGACAGGGGTCGACCACTCTGGAAACACCATATATTTT.

This clone turned up a few times. The chain is built from TRBV19 and TRBJ2-7; TRBD1 matches 8 bases. The CDR3 loop spans 13 amino acids. The J segment lost 3 bases and the V segment lost 4 bases, leaving 2 bases of the junction unmatched. Germline lookup yields CDR1 LNHDA and CDR2 SQIVND (reference sequence). The CDR3 sequence: CASSRTGNYEQYF. Here the CDR3 DNA reads TGTGCCAGTAGTAGGACAGGGAACTACGAGCAGTACTTC.

V and J are TRBV7-3 and TRBJ2-3; D is perhaps TRBD2 (7 bases). Trimming left V 6 bases short and J 0 bases short, with 13 bases between. Per germline, CDR1 SGHTA and CDR2 FQGTGA. The CDR3 is 15 amino acids. The CDR3: CASSTAGASTDTQYF. The DNA for the CDR3 is TGTGCCAGCAGTACCGCGGGGGCGAGCACAGATACGCAGTATTTT.